A selection of T cell receptor beta chains follows, all from one sample in a study of cytomegalovirus exposure and HLA in healthy donors. Here immunoSEQ multiplex PCR was the method, and the copy in TCRdb shows in-frame clones only, minus some. The repertoire holds about 200,000 clones, with roughly 80% as singletons. Source material: PBMCs. The receptors come from a man aged 25-45 years in good health and CMV-seronegative. Both conserved end residues are part of each CDR3. The D gene is left open where the match is weak. Only some rows state a clone size, as once, few, many or a class for expanded clones.

D gene	clone size	J gene	V gene	CDR3 DNA	CDR3 protein
NA	NA	TRBJ2-7	TRBV5-6	TGTGCCAGCAGCGAAACAGGTAGCTCCTACGAGCAGTACTTC	CASSETGSSYEQYF
NA	few	TRBJ2-5	TRBV27	TGTGCCAGCAGTTTAGTCGGGGGTGAAGAGACCCAGTACTTC	CASSLVGGEETQYF
NA	NA	TRBJ1-4	TRBV7-2	TGTGCCAGCAGTTCGGACATGAGACAAAAACTGTTTTTT	CASSSDMRQKLFF
NA	once	TRBJ1-1	TRBV28	TGTGCCAGCAGTCGGACACTAAACACTGAAGCTTTCTTT	CASSRTLNTEAFF
TRBD1	NA	TRBJ2-7	TRBV5-1	TGCGCCAGCAGCTTCCCTCCCGACAGGGACCCCCACGAGCAGTACTTC	CASSFPPDRDPHEQYF
NA	NA	TRBJ2-4	TRBV7-2	TGTGCCAGCAGCTTAGGCAGTACCAAAAACATTCAGTACTTC	CASSLGSTKNIQYF
NA	NA	TRBJ2-3	TRBV6-5	TGTGCCAGCAGTTACTCGTTCGGGGGAAGCACAGATACGCAGTATTTT	CASSYSFGGSTDTQYF
NA	NA	TRBJ2-7	TRBV4-1	TGCGCCAGCAGCCGACAGACAATGAGCTCCTACGAGCAGTACTTC	CASSRQTMSSYEQYF
NA	once	TRBJ2-7	TRBV5-1	TGCGCCAGCAGCTCGTCAGAGCGGGAGCAGTACTTC	CASSSSEREQYF
NA	NA	TRBJ2-7	TRBV18	TGTGCCAGCTCACCACCGGACAGAATCATCGAGCAGTACTTC	CASSPPDRIIEQYF
NA	NA	TRBJ1-5	TRBV4-1	TGCGCCAGCAGCCAAGGACACGATAGCAATCAGCCCCAGCATTTT	CASSQGHDSNQPQHF
NA	NA	TRBJ2-5	TRBV7-9	TGTGCCAGCCAGAGCGTAGAGACCCAGTACTTC	CASQSVETQYF
NA	NA	TRBJ2-2	TRBV4-2	TGTGCCAGCAGCCAAGATCCGGGAACTCGGAACACCGGGGAGCTGTTTTTT	CASSQDPGTRNTGELFF
TRBD1	once	TRBJ1-5	TRBV15	TGTGCCACCAGTTATGACAGGGCGGGACAGCCCCAGCATTTT	CATSYDRAGQPQHF
NA	NA	TRBJ2-1	TRBV28	TGTGCCAGTCGGGTCGGGGGTGTCGTCAATGAGCAGTTCTTC	CASRVGGVVNEQFF
NA	NA	TRBJ1-2	TRBV14	TGTGCCAGCAGCCAAATCAGGCAATCTGGCTACACCTTC	CASSQIRQSGYTF
TRBD1	NA	TRBJ2-1	TRBV19	TGTGCCAGTAGTGTGACGGGACAGGGGGTACGGGATGAGCAGTTCTTC	CASSVTGQGVRDEQFF
NA	NA	TRBJ2-3	TRBV9	TGTGCCAGCAGCGGTGCCCGACTGAGCACAGATACGCAGTATTTT	CASSGARLSTDTQYF
TRBD1	few	TRBJ2-7	TRBV19	TGTGCCAGTAGTATTGACAGGGGAGGCCCCTACGAGCAGTACTTC	CASSIDRGGPYEQYF
NA	NA	TRBJ1-2	TRBV6-5	TGTGCCAGCAGTTACGGGCTGATCTATGGCTACACCTTC	CASSYGLIYGYTF
TRBD2	NA	TRBJ2-1	TRBV13	TGTGCCAGCAGCTTTGAACCAGCGGGGGGGCCCCCCTACAATGAGCAGTTCTTC	CASSFEPAGGPPYNEQFF
NA	NA	TRBJ1-2	TRBV2	TGTGCCAGCAGGAGAACTTACTATGGCTACACCTTC	CASRRTYYGYTF
NA	NA	TRBJ2-3	TRBV2	TGTGCCAGCAGCCTAGATAGCACAGATACGCAGTATTTT	CASSLDSTDTQYF